This is a list of T cell receptor beta chains from one sample in a study of low-dose radiotherapy and immunotherapy resistance in tumors. From the reads, TCRdb called clonotypes with MiXCR, one entry per CDR3 protein. This table holds tens of thousands of distinct CDR3 sequences, about an eighth found once. Sequencing used PBMCs, obtained before treatment. Source of these receptors: a female donor with ovarian cancer. CDR3s include the opening cysteine and the closing phenylalanine or tryptophan. D genes are given only for firm matches. For some rows the clone size is stated as once, few or many, or as a class when expanded; others skip it.

d_gene: TRBD1; j_gene: TRBJ1-1; v_gene: TRBV4-1; abundance: many; CDR3nt: TGCGCCAGCAGACTAGGGACAGTGAACACTGAAGCTTTCTTT; CDR3aa: CASRLGTVNTEAFF
d_gene: TRBD2; j_gene: TRBJ2-1; v_gene: TRBV5-1; abundance: many; CDR3nt: TGCGCCAGCAGCTTGGGGTCTAGCGGGTACAATGAGCAGTTCTTC; CDR3aa: CASSLGSSGYNEQFF
d_gene: NA; j_gene: TRBJ2-4; v_gene: TRBV21-1; abundance: NA; CDR3nt: TGTGCCAGCACCCAAAGGGAGGGAGGAGGCTGGGTCCTAGCCAAAAACATTCAGTACTTC; CDR3aa: CASTQREGGGWVLAKNIQYF
d_gene: NA; j_gene: TRBJ1-1; v_gene: TRBV18; abundance: many; CDR3nt: TGTGCCAGCTCACCAAAGGGTGAAGCTTTCTTT; CDR3aa: CASSPKGEAFF
d_gene: NA; j_gene: TRBJ2-2; v_gene: TRBV5-1; abundance: many; CDR3nt: TGCGCCAGCAGCTCCCTTAAGGGGAACACCGGGGAGCTGTTTTTT; CDR3aa: CASSSLKGNTGELFF
d_gene: NA; j_gene: TRBJ2-3; v_gene: TRBV19; abundance: many; CDR3nt: TGTGCCAGTAGTAGCTACACAGATACGCAGTATTTT; CDR3aa: CASSSYTDTQYF
d_gene: NA; j_gene: TRBJ1-3; v_gene: TRBV28; abundance: medium-sized; CDR3nt: TGTGCCAGCAGTTCGCTTCAGAGGATATCTGGAAACACCATATATTTT; CDR3aa: CASSSLQRISGNTIYF
d_gene: TRBD1; j_gene: TRBJ2-5; v_gene: TRBV19; abundance: many; CDR3nt: TGTGCCAGTAGGAAACAGGGGATCCCGCAAGAGACCCAGTACTTC; CDR3aa: CASRKQGIPQETQYF
d_gene: NA; j_gene: TRBJ2-1; v_gene: TRBV9; abundance: many; CDR3nt: TGTGCCAGCAGCACCCACTCCGGGGAGCAGTTCTTC; CDR3aa: CASSTHSGEQFF
d_gene: NA; j_gene: TRBJ2-2; v_gene: TRBV29-1; abundance: many; CDR3nt: TGCAGCGTACAGGGGAACACCGGGGAGCTGTTTTTT; CDR3aa: CSVQGNTGELFF
d_gene: NA; j_gene: TRBJ2-7; v_gene: TRBV4-1; abundance: many; CDR3nt: TGCGCCAGCAGCCAAGAGGGGGGGGCCCGAGCCTACGAGCAGTACTTC; CDR3aa: CASSQEGGARAYEQYF
d_gene: NA; j_gene: TRBJ2-1; v_gene: TRBV5-4; abundance: many; CDR3nt: TGTGCCAGCAGCTTGAGCTGGAGCTCCTACAATGAGCAGTTCTTC; CDR3aa: CASSLSWSSYNEQFF
d_gene: NA; j_gene: TRBJ1-1; v_gene: TRBV20-1; abundance: many; CDR3nt: TGCAGTGCTAGTGGGGGGACTGAAGCTTTCTTT; CDR3aa: CSASGGTEAFF
d_gene: TRBD1; j_gene: TRBJ2-7; v_gene: TRBV9; abundance: many; CDR3nt: TGTGCCAGCGGACAGGGGGCCCACTACGAGCAGTACTTC; CDR3aa: CASGQGAHYEQYF
d_gene: NA; j_gene: TRBJ2-3; v_gene: TRBV20-1; abundance: many; CDR3nt: TGCAGTGCTTCCCCCTTGGCAGATACGCAGTATTTT; CDR3aa: CSASPLADTQYF
d_gene: NA; j_gene: TRBJ2-7; v_gene: TRBV7-7; abundance: many; CDR3nt: TGTGCTAGCAGCTTAGCCACGAACCGGACCCCCTACGAGCAGTACTTC; CDR3aa: CASSLATNRTPYEQYF
d_gene: NA; j_gene: TRBJ1-2; v_gene: TRBV28; abundance: many; CDR3nt: TGTGCCAGCAGCAACACCCTCGGGGAGCCTAACTATGGCTACACCTTC; CDR3aa: CASSNTLGEPNYGYTF
d_gene: NA; j_gene: TRBJ1-5; v_gene: TRBV28; abundance: many; CDR3nt: TGTGCCAGCAGTTTAAAGGCAGGTGTCCATCAGCCCCAGCATTTT; CDR3aa: CASSLKAGVHQPQHF
d_gene: NA; j_gene: TRBJ2-7; v_gene: TRBV24-1; abundance: NA; CDR3nt: TGTGCCACCAGTGACCCCTCGTCGGGACTGGGCGAGCAGTACTTC; CDR3aa: CATSDPSSGLGEQYF
d_gene: NA; j_gene: TRBJ2-7; v_gene: TRBV5-1; abundance: NA; CDR3nt: TGCGCCAGCAGCTACGAGGGGCCCCCCTACGAGCAGTACTTC; CDR3aa: CASSYEGPPYEQYF
d_gene: NA; j_gene: TRBJ1-5; v_gene: TRBV2; abundance: many; CDR3nt: TGTGCCAGCAGTGAGTCAGGGTTGGTAGGCAATCAGCCCCAGCATTTT; CDR3aa: CASSESGLVGNQPQHF
d_gene: TRBD2; j_gene: TRBJ2-3; v_gene: TRBV10-3; abundance: few; CDR3nt: TGTGCCATCAGTGATAGAGCGGGGGGGCAATATACGCAGTATTTT; CDR3aa: CAISDRAGGQYTQYF
d_gene: NA; j_gene: TRBJ2-7; v_gene: TRBV28; abundance: many; CDR3nt: TGTGCCAGCCGACCCGACACCTACGAGCAGTACTTC; CDR3aa: CASRPDTYEQYF
d_gene: TRBD2; j_gene: TRBJ2-1; v_gene: TRBV20-1; abundance: many; CDR3nt: TGCAGTGCTATTAGCGGGAGCGCCTACAATGAGCAGTTCTTC; CDR3aa: CSAISGSAYNEQFF
d_gene: NA; j_gene: TRBJ2-1; v_gene: TRBV5-1; abundance: many; CDR3nt: TGCGCCAGCAGCTTGGACAGGGCCGATGAGCAGTTCTTC; CDR3aa: CASSLDRADEQFF
d_gene: TRBD1; j_gene: TRBJ1-2; v_gene: TRBV5-1; abundance: many; CDR3nt: TGCGCCAGCAGCAGAGGCCCAGGGGGCCCCTATGGCTACACCTTC; CDR3aa: CASSRGPGGPYGYTF
d_gene: TRBD1; j_gene: TRBJ1-2; v_gene: TRBV7-9; abundance: many; CDR3nt: TGTGCCAGCAGCTTTGGACAGGGATCCTATGGCTACACCTTC; CDR3aa: CASSFGQGSYGYTF
d_gene: NA; j_gene: TRBJ2-5; v_gene: TRBV4-3; abundance: many; CDR3nt: TGCGCCAGCAGCCAAGATCTCGAGACCCAGTACTTC; CDR3aa: CASSQDLETQYF
d_gene: TRBD1; j_gene: TRBJ2-1; v_gene: TRBV19; abundance: many; CDR3nt: TGTGCCAGTAGTATAGGCCGGGACAGAGAGCAGTTCTTC; CDR3aa: CASSIGRDREQFF
d_gene: NA; j_gene: TRBJ2-6; v_gene: TRBV5-1; abundance: many; CDR3nt: TGCGCCAGCAGCTTAGGACAGCCTGGGGCCAACGTCCTGACTTTC; CDR3aa: CASSLGQPGANVLTF
d_gene: NA; j_gene: TRBJ2-5; v_gene: TRBV3-1; abundance: many; CDR3nt: TGTGCCAGCAGCCCTCATGGAGGGGGGACCCAGTACTTC; CDR3aa: CASSPHGGGTQYF
d_gene: NA; j_gene: TRBJ2-2; v_gene: TRBV24-1; abundance: many; CDR3nt: TGTGCCACCAGTGGGCCTAAGGGCGACACCGGGGAGCTGTTTTTT; CDR3aa: CATSGPKGDTGELFF
d_gene: TRBD2; j_gene: TRBJ2-1; v_gene: TRBV2; abundance: NA; CDR3nt: TGTGCCAGCAGTGCGCTAGCGGGGGGGCCTGGTGAGCAGTTCTTC; CDR3aa: CASSALAGGPGEQFF
d_gene: NA; j_gene: TRBJ2-3; v_gene: TRBV6-2/TRBV6-3; abundance: many; CDR3nt: TGTGCCAGCAGTTACTCTCCGAGTTGGGGCCGGGATACGCAGTATTTT; CDR3aa: CASSYSPSWGRDTQYF
d_gene: NA; j_gene: TRBJ1-1; v_gene: TRBV28; abundance: many; CDR3nt: TGTGCCAGCAGTTCCCCCGGGTTGTACACTGAAGCTTTCTTT; CDR3aa: CASSSPGLYTEAFF
d_gene: TRBD2; j_gene: TRBJ2-6; v_gene: TRBV12-3/TRBV12-4; abundance: NA; CDR3nt: TGTGCCAGCAGTCTGTATGGGACGGGAGGGTCTGGGGCCAACGTCCTGACTTTC; CDR3aa: CASSLYGTGGSGANVLTF
d_gene: NA; j_gene: TRBJ1-2; v_gene: TRBV3-1; abundance: many; CDR3nt: TGTGCCAGCAGCCAAGAGAACGTTCTCTATGGCTACACCTTC; CDR3aa: CASSQENVLYGYTF
d_gene: NA; j_gene: TRBJ2-2; v_gene: TRBV5-6; abundance: few; CDR3nt: NA; CDR3aa: CASSGPSGRAYTGELFFF
d_gene: TRBD2; j_gene: TRBJ2-7; v_gene: TRBV6-5; abundance: many; CDR3nt: TGTGCCAGCAGCTCGGGGGGGGCAGGCAAGCAGTACTTC; CDR3aa: CASSSGGAGKQYF
d_gene: TRBD1; j_gene: TRBJ1-6; v_gene: TRBV19; abundance: NA; CDR3nt: TGTGCCAGTAGTATTACCTGGATTCCGACAGGGGGTAATTCACCCCTCCACTTT; CDR3aa: CASSITWIPTGGNSPLHF
d_gene: NA; j_gene: TRBJ2-7; v_gene: TRBV27; abundance: many; CDR3nt: TGTGCCAGCAGCATGGGCTTCCAAGGGTCCTACGAGCAGTACTTC; CDR3aa: CASSMGFQGSYEQYF
d_gene: NA; j_gene: TRBJ1-2; v_gene: TRBV2; abundance: many; CDR3nt: TGTGCCAGCAGTGATGTTCCGACCTATGGCTACACCTTC; CDR3aa: CASSDVPTYGYTF
d_gene: TRBD1; j_gene: TRBJ2-4; v_gene: TRBV28; abundance: many; CDR3nt: TGTGCCAGCAGTTTAGGACAGGGAGACATTCAGTACTTC; CDR3aa: CASSLGQGDIQYF
d_gene: TRBD1; j_gene: TRBJ1-4; v_gene: TRBV10-3; abundance: many; CDR3nt: TGTGCCATCAGTGGGACAGGGGATAATGAAAAACTGTTTTTT; CDR3aa: CAISGTGDNEKLFF
d_gene: TRBD1; j_gene: TRBJ2-1; v_gene: TRBV6-5; abundance: many; CDR3nt: TGTGCCAGCAGTATATCCGGGACAGGGGACAACAATGAGCAGTTCTTC; CDR3aa: CASSISGTGDNNEQFF
d_gene: TRBD1; j_gene: TRBJ2-1; v_gene: TRBV14; abundance: many; CDR3nt: TGTGCCAGACCCGGGCCCCACTCGGGACAGCCCTACAATGAGCAGTTCTTC; CDR3aa: CARPGPHSGQPYNEQFF
d_gene: TRBD1; j_gene: TRBJ2-7; v_gene: TRBV5-1; abundance: few; CDR3nt: TGCGCCAGCAGCCTAATACCGGGACAGGGTTACGAGCAGTACTTC; CDR3aa: CASSLIPGQGYEQYF
d_gene: NA; j_gene: TRBJ1-1; v_gene: TRBV5-4; abundance: many; CDR3nt: TGTGCCAACCTCGGTCCGGGGCCGGGGGATGTTTTTTTT; CDR3aa: CANLGPGPGDVFF
d_gene: NA; j_gene: TRBJ2-3; v_gene: TRBV9; abundance: once; CDR3nt: TGTGCCAGCAGCGTAAACCCCAGGGGAAGCACAGATACGCAGTATTTT; CDR3aa: CASSVNPRGSTDTQYF
d_gene: NA; j_gene: TRBJ2-7; v_gene: TRBV4-1; abundance: many; CDR3nt: TGCGCCAGCAGCCAACGAGTGAGCGGTTACTACGAGCAGTACTTC; CDR3aa: CASSQRVSGYYEQYF
d_gene: TRBD2; j_gene: TRBJ2-7; v_gene: TRBV20-1; abundance: many; CDR3nt: TGCAGTGCTAGAGACAGGAAGACTAGCGCCCACGAGCAGTACTTC; CDR3aa: CSARDRKTSAHEQYF
d_gene: TRBD2; j_gene: TRBJ2-1; v_gene: TRBV11-3; abundance: NA; CDR3nt: TGTGCCAGCAGCCGACTAGCGGGGGGGCAGAATGAGCAGTTCTTC; CDR3aa: CASSRLAGGQNEQFF
d_gene: NA; j_gene: TRBJ2-5; v_gene: TRBV12-3/TRBV12-4; abundance: NA; CDR3nt: TGTGCCAGCAGTTTTTTGGGGCCGGAGACCCAGTACTTC; CDR3aa: CASSFLGPETQYF